These 24 T cell receptor beta chains were sequenced from one sample in a study of T cell repertoires in cytomegalovirus infection. Antigen specificity for these receptors is unknown. TCRdb passed the reads through MiXCR, listing each CDR3 protein once. Here the sample spans 800,000 to 950,000 distinct CDR3 sequences, 30% to 35% being singletons. The specimen comprised cultured CD8+ T cells from PBMCs, sampled from culture after CMV antigen stimulation. The receptors were gathered from a human donor in good health (CMV status not recorded). Some clones in this sample may be carry-over from other donors' samples.

This clonotype occurred a few times. The V and J genes are TRBV6-2 or TRBV6-3 and TRBJ2-1, with D possibly being TRBD1 or TRBD2 (5 bases each). The V gene's germline CDR1 is MNHEY and CDR2 SVGEGT. The CDR3 has 18 amino acids. V was trimmed by 0 bases and J by 0 bases, leaving 15 bases between them. Here the CDR3 reads CASSYSTEGITSYNEQFF. CDR3 coding DNA: TGTGCCAGCAGTTACTCGACTGAGGGGATCACCTCCTACAATGAGCAGTTCTTC.

This clonotype was seen at least ten times. The chain links TRBV7-6 to TRBJ2-1; D gene uncertain. The CDR3 contains 14 residues. The V end was cut by 5 bases, the J end by 2 bases, with 10 bases between. Germline V CDR1 and CDR2: SGHVS, FNYEAQ. CDR3 residues: CASSLPNTYNEQFF. CDR3 in DNA: TGTGCCAGCAGCCTCCCTAATACCTACAATGAGCAGTTCTTC.

In this sample, this clonotype turned up a few times. The rearrangement uses TRBV11-2 and TRBJ2-5; D uncertain. Germline V gives CDR1 SGHAT, CDR2 FQNNGV. The CDR3 is made up of 16 amino acids. Trimming took 5 bases from V and 1 from J, leaving 17 bases between them. The DNA of the CDR3 is TGTGCCAGCAGCCACCGACTCCGACGGTCCCAAGAGACCCAGTACTTC. Translating gives CASSHRLRRSQETQYF. The variable domain in full, with the rest retrieved from reference TRBV11-2 and TRBJ2-5, is EAGVAQSPRYKIIEKRQSVAFWCNPISGHATLYWYQQILGQGPKLLIQFQNNGVVDDSQLPKDRFSAERLKGVDSTLKIQPAKLEDSAVYLCASSHRLRRSQETQYFGPGTRLLVL.

This clonotype was counted ten times or more. V and J are TRBV7-6 and TRBJ2-1; TRBD2 matches at 9 bases. The CDR3 covers 20 residues. V dropped 2 bases and J dropped 7; count of bases not matched to a gene: 21. The germline CDR1 and CDR2 sequences are SGHVS and FNYEAQ. This chain's CDR3 is CASSLRGLAGRVPLKNEQFF. CDR3 bases: TGTGCCAGCAGCTTAAGGGGACTAGCTGGGAGAGTCCCCCTGAAAAATGAGCAGTTCTTC.

This rearrangement joins TRBV27 to TRBJ1-6, with 7 bases lining up with TRBD1. Germline V lookup: CDR1 MNHEY, CDR2 SMNVEV (reference sequence). This CDR3 comprises 14 residues. V was clipped by 3 bases and J by 10 bases; unmatched bases: 6. CDR3 bases: TGTGCCAGCAGTTTCACAGGGGAGGGATCACCCCTCCACTTT. It translates to CASSFTGEGSPLHF.

The chain carries TRBV6-1 and TRBJ1-1; no clear D. The germline V gene has CDR1 MNHNS and CDR2 SASEGT. V was shortened by 1 base and J by 0 bases, with 6 bases between the two germline ends. This CDR3 comprises 14 residues. This CDR3 is CASSEVNMNTEAFF. In nucleotides, the CDR3 is TGTGCCAGCAGTGAAGTGAACATGAACACTGAAGCTTTCTTT.

Regarding this clonotype: Germline is not matched at one junction end, which may reflect a read error. V and J are TRBV19 and TRBJ1-1; TRBD1 is a possible D gene (5 bases). The CDR3 spans 12 residues. Germline V gene sequence: CDR1 LNHDA, CDR2 SQIVND (reference sequence). CDR3 in amino acids: CASSPGRTEASF. The DNA for the CDR3 is TGTGCCAGTAGCCCGGGGCGAACTGAAGCTTCCTTT. Filled out from reference TRBV19 and TRBJ1-1, the complete variable domain reads DGGITQSPKYLFRKEGQNVTLSCEQNLNHDAMYWYRQDPGQGLRLIYYSQIVNDFQKGDIAEGYSVSREKKESFPLTVTSAQKNPTAFYLCASSPGRTEASFGQGTRLTVV.

The genes are TRBV6-2 or TRBV6-3 and TRBJ1-1; D ambiguous. Germline values: CDR1 MNHEY, CDR2 SVGEGT. The germline V and J ends were trimmed by 0 bases and 11 bases, with 10 bases remaining between them. The CDR3 spans 12 residues. Here the CDR3 DNA reads TGTGCCAGCAGTTACTCGAAGAGGGCGGCTTTCTTT. Amino acids: CASSYSKRAAFF.

This rearrangement joins TRBV4-1 to TRBJ2-7; tentative D call: TRBD1 (6 bases). The CDR3 has 17 residues. V was shortened by 1 base and J by 0 bases, with 16 bases between the two germline ends. The germline CDR1 and CDR2 sequences are MGHRA and YSYEKL. CDR3 nucleotides: TGCGCCAGCAGCCAAGGGACAGCATCCTCAAGCTCCTACGAGCAGTACTTC. It translates to CASSQGTASSSSYEQYF.

The chain employs TRBV7-2 and TRBJ2-1; TRBD1 agrees at 8 bases. The CDR3 length is 15 residues. CDR1 SGHTA and CDR2 FQGNSA come from the germline V gene. V lost 7 bases and J lost 8; bases outside the gene matches: 13. This chain's CDR3 is CASIPLSGGADEQFF. The DNA for the CDR3 is TGTGCCAGCATCCCCTTGTCAGGGGGCGCGGATGAGCAGTTCTTC.

This clonotype was recorded a few times. This chain joins TRBV6-5 and TRBJ1-2, with D possibly TRBD1 on 6 matching bases. CDR3 length: 13 amino acids. Trimming stripped 7 bases from V and 4 bases from J, with 13 bases between. Germline V CDR1 and CDR2: MNHEY, SVGAGI. CDR3 loop: CASKSGAAYGYTF. CDR3 bases: TGTGCCAGCAAATCGGGGGCGGCCTATGGCTACACCTTC.

V is TRBV14 and J is TRBJ1-1; D remains unclear. Germline CDR1 and CDR2: SGHDN and FVKESK. V lost 4 bases and J 0 bases, leaving 9 bases between the germline ends. CDR3 length: 14 residues. The CDR3 region is CASSPVSMNTEAFF. The CDR3, as DNA: TGTGCCAGCAGCCCTGTGTCGATGAACACTGAAGCTTTCTTT.

This sequence joins TRBV24-1 and TRBJ1-2; D perhaps matches TRBD1 (6 bases). V lost 7 bases and J lost 4, with 12 bases in between. The germline V gene encodes CDR1 KGHDR and CDR2 SFDVKD. This CDR3 is built from 13 residues. The CDR3 loop is CATRSRGAYGYTF. The CDR3 nucleotides read TGTGCCACCAGGTCCCGGGGGGCCTATGGCTACACCTTC.

V usage is TRBV3-1 and J usage is TRBJ1-4, with D possibly being TRBD1 (6 bases). This CDR3 contains 18 residues. The V gene's germline CDR1 is LGHDT and CDR2 YNNKEL (reference sequence). V was clipped by 0 bases and J by 3 bases, with 17 bases between them. This CDR3 is CASSQESPGVGANEKLFF. The DNA of the CDR3 is TGTGCCAGCAGCCAAGAGAGCCCAGGGGTAGGGGCTAATGAAAAACTGTTTTTT.

This clonotype came up a few times. This sequence joins TRBV19 and TRBJ1-6; the D is unclear. This CDR3 is 16 amino acids long. Germline V CDR1 and CDR2: LNHDA, SQIVND (reference sequence). Between the trimmed V and J ends, which lost 6 bases and 8 bases, there was a span of 20 bases. CDR3 DNA: TGTGCCAGTAGCTGGAGGAGGGAGAAGGAGGATTCACCCCTCCACTTT. This gives the protein CASSWRREKEDSPLHF. The variable domain in full, with the rest retrieved from reference TRBV19 and TRBJ1-6, is DGGITQSPKYLFRKEGQNVTLSCEQNLNHDAMYWYRQDPGQGLRLIYYSQIVNDFQKGDIAEGYSVSREKKESFPLTVTSAQKNPTAFYLCASSWRREKEDSPLHFGNGTRLTVT.

Many counts were recorded for this clonotype. The chain joins TRBV7-2 to TRBJ1-1; TRBD1 might be the D (5 bases). Germline CDR1 and CDR2: SGHTA and FQGNSA. V was pared by 4 bases and J by 7 bases, with 19 bases between. The CDR3 is 15 residues long. The DNA of the CDR3 is TGTGCCAGCAGCTCGCAACACGGGCGGGGCAGTGAAGCTTTCTTT. Encoded protein: CASSSQHGRGSEAFF.

The chain joins TRBV29-1 to TRBJ1-4; D call uncertain. V was clipped by 1 base and J by 5 bases, with 11 bases between them. Germline lookup yields CDR1 SQVTM and CDR2 ANQGSEA. The CDR3 loop spans 14 amino acids. This chain's CDR3 is CSVEGPAANEKLFF. The CDR3 nucleotides are TGCAGCGTTGAAGGTCCAGCGGCGAATGAAAAACTGTTTTTT.

This clonotype was picked up many times. The genes are TRBV7-9 and TRBJ2-1; D ambiguous. Germline CDR1 and CDR2: SEHNR and FQNEAQ (reference sequence). The CDR3 totals 15 residues. The V and J ends lost 5 bases and 9 bases respectively, with 20 bases between them. CDR3: CASSLDWSTFSEQFF. The CDR3 DNA reads as TGTGCCAGCAGCCTCGACTGGAGTACATTCAGTGAGCAGTTCTTC. Combining the CDR3 with reference TRBV7-9 and TRBJ2-1 gives the whole variable domain DTGVSQNPRHKITKRGQNVTFRCDPISEHNRLYWYRQTLGQGPEFLTYFQNEAQLEKSRLLSDRFSAERPKGSFSTLEIQRTEQGDSAMYLCASSLDWSTFSEQFFGPGTRLTVL.

This chain connects TRBV4-1 to TRBJ2-7; 7 positions agree with TRBD1. Trimming removed 6 bases from V and 5 bases from J; junction bases left unmatched: 13. In germline, CDR1 is MGHRA, CDR2 YSYEKL. The CDR3 is 15 residues long. The CDR3 DNA is TGCGCCAGCAGTCAAACCCCCGGACAGGAAGACGAGCAGTACTTC. Protein: CASSQTPGQEDEQYF.

The genes are TRBV6-2 or TRBV6-3 and TRBJ2-4; no definite D call. The CDR3 totals 14 residues. Germline values: CDR1 MNHEY, CDR2 SVGEGT. V lost 8 bases and J 0 bases, leaving 11 bases between the germline ends. The CDR3 region is CASRLSLAKNIQYF. CDR3 bases: TGTGCCAGCCGCCTCTCGTTAGCCAAAAACATTCAGTACTTC.

The rearrangement uses TRBV7-8 and TRBJ2-7; perhaps TRBD2 as D (6 bases). V lost 5 bases and J 4 bases, leaving 15 bases between the germline ends. The CDR3 length is 14 residues. Germline CDR1 reads SGHVS; CDR2 reads FQNEAQ. The CDR3, as DNA: TGTGCCAGCAGCCCGTCACGGGGGTTGTACGAGCAGTACGTC. Its translation: CASSPSRGLYEQYV.

CDR3 residues: CASSYSGNFYEQYV. Here the CDR3 DNA reads TGTGCCAGCAGTTACTCGGGTAATTTCTACGAGCAGTACGTC. The genes are TRBV6-2 or TRBV6-3 and TRBJ2-7, with D uncertain. With 0 bases removed from V and 3 bases from J, the gap between germline ends came to 9 bases. The CDR3 loop spans 14 amino acids. Per germline, CDR1 MNHEY and CDR2 SVGEGT.

The V call is TRBV7-6, the J call TRBJ2-3, with D uncertain. The CDR3 runs 13 residues. Deletions cut 10 bases from V and 2 bases from J, with 13 bases between. Germline lookup yields CDR1 SGHVS and CDR2 FNYEAQ. The CDR3 bases are TGTGCCAACAGTACTCAAGTCACAGATACGCAGTATTTT. Protein product: CANSTQVTDTQYF.

The chain is built from TRBV5-6 and TRBJ1-1; D gene ambiguous. Deletions cut 2 bases from V and 0 bases from J, with 11 bases between. Germline V gene sequence: CDR1 SGHDT, CDR2 YYEEEE. The CDR3 length is 15 residues. The CDR3 reads CASSFPGPMNTEAFF. The DNA of the CDR3 is TGTGCCAGCAGCTTCCCCGGGCCGATGAACACTGAAGCTTTCTTT. The variable domain in full, with the rest retrieved from reference TRBV5-6 and TRBJ1-1, is DAGVTQSPTHLIKTRGQQVTLRCSPKSGHDTVSWYQQALGQGPQFIFQYYEEEERQRGNFPDRFSGHQFPNYSSELNVNALLLGDSALYLCASSFPGPMNTEAFFGQGTRLTVV.